Listed here are 18 T cell receptor beta chains from one sample, sequenced in a study of OX40 agonist ivuxolimab in advanced cancers. Profiled with immunoSEQ multiplex PCR; TCRdb holds only in-frame clones, not every one. The sample contains tens of thousands of clones, 85% to 95% of which appear only once. Specimen: CD4+ or CD8+ T cells sorted from blood, collected in a trial of the OX40 agonist ivuxolimab. The receptors here all came from an adult with an advanced solid tumor such as melanoma, head and neck, liver or kidney cancer.

The chain joins TRBV4-3 to TRBJ1-1, with a possible D match to TRBD1 (5 bases). The CDR3 runs 15 residues. Trimming cost V 1 base and J 3 bases, with 12 bases left between them. Germline lookup yields CDR1 LGHNA and CDR2 YSLEER. In nucleotides, the CDR3 is TGCGCCAGCAGCCAAGGGGGGGGGATCGACACTGAAGCTTTCTTT. Protein product: CASSQGGGIDTEAFF.

J is TRBJ1-1 and V is TRBV29-1; no clear D. CDR3 length: 14 amino acids. Germline-derived CDR1 and CDR2 are SQVTM and ANQGSEA. V was cut by 4 bases and J by 0 bases, with 12 bases left in between. DNA of the CDR3: TGCAGCGTTGCGGTGAACTCTATGAACACTGAAGCTTTCTTT. Its translation: CSVAVNSMNTEAFF.

The rearrangement uses TRBV7-8 and TRBJ2-1, with no clear D. Per the germline V gene, CDR1 is SGHVS and CDR2 is FQNEAQ. V was shortened by 3 bases and J by 5 bases, with 5 bases between the two germline ends. The CDR3 contains 12 residues. The CDR3 here is CASSFLDNEQFF. The CDR3 DNA follows: TGTGCCAGCAGCTTTTTGGACAATGAGCAGTTCTTC. Full variable domain (missing parts from reference TRBV7-8 and TRBJ2-1): GAGVSQSPRYKVAKRGQDVALRCDPISGHVSLFWYQQALGQGPEFLTYFQNEAQLDKSGLPSDRFFAERPEGSVSTLKIQRTQQEDSAVYLCASSFLDNEQFFGPGTRLTVL.

This rearrangement joins TRBV9 to TRBJ1-5, with D possibly TRBD1 on 6 matching bases. CDR1 is SGDLS, CDR2 YYNGEE, per germline. Trimming cost V 3 bases and J 3 bases, with 13 bases left between them. This CDR3 has 15 amino acids. CDR3 nucleotides: TGTGCCAGCAGCGCCCAGGACAGCCACAATCAGCCCCAGCATTTT. The encoded protein is CASSAQDSHNQPQHF.

This clone has a single count. The chain combines TRBV28 with TRBJ2-4; D unresolved. Per germline, CDR1 MDHEN and CDR2 SYDVKM. The CDR3 loop spans 14 amino acids. Trimming stripped 7 bases from V and 6 bases from J, with 16 bases between. As DNA, the CDR3 is TGTGCCAGCACCCTGAGCTTACTTTTAAACATTCAGTACTTC. This codes for CASTLSLLLNIQYF.

This clone was seen just once. This chain connects TRBV18 to TRBJ2-3; D not resolved. Per the germline V gene, CDR1 is KGHSH and CDR2 is LQKENI. V was shortened by 0 bases and J by 1 base, with 8 bases between the two germline ends. The CDR3 has 15 amino acids. Written as DNA, the CDR3 is TGTGCCAGCTCACCACCGACGACTGGCACAGATACGCAGTATTTT. It encodes CASSPPTTGTDTQYF. The complete variable domain, with remaining parts taken from reference TRBV18 and TRBJ2-3, reads NAGVMQNPRHLVRRRGQEARLRCSPMKGHSHVYWYRQLPEEGLKFMVYLQKENIIDESGMPKERFSAEFPKEGPSILRIQQVVRGDSAAYFCASSPPTTGTDTQYFGPGTRLTVL.

The CDR3 bases are TGCAGTGCTGGACAGGGTCTGGAAGCTTTCTTT. Its translation is CSAGQGLEAFF. The chain couples TRBV20-1 to TRBJ1-1; 8 positions match TRBD1. The CDR3 length is 11 residues. V lost 5 bases and J lost 8; bases outside the gene matches: 4. Germline V lookup: CDR1 DFQATT, CDR2 SNEGSKA (reference sequence).

This chain uses TRBV5-1 with TRBJ2-1; TRBD2 matches at 13 bases. The CDR3 runs to 15 residues. Germline trimming cut 3 bases from V and 6 bases from J; bases unmatched to any gene: 3. Germline CDR1 SGHRS, CDR2 YFSETQ. As DNA, the CDR3 is TGCGCCAGCAGCTCCGGGACTAGCGGGGCCAATGAGCAGTTCTTC. Translating gives CASSSGTSGANEQFF.

V usage is TRBV5-4 and J usage is TRBJ1-1, with D uncertain. The V end was cut by 0 bases, the J end by 4 bases, with 10 bases between. This CDR3 comprises 14 residues. Germline V gene data show CDR1 as SGHNT and CDR2 as YYREEE (reference sequence). The CDR3 coding sequence is TGTGCCAGCAGCTTGGTGCAGGAGGTCACTGAAGCTTTCTTT. Translation: CASSLVQEVTEAFF.

The genes are TRBV10-3 and TRBJ1-4; TRBD1 matches 7 bases. There are 16 residues in the CDR3. Trimming cost V 3 bases and J 8 bases; bases outside gene matches: 12. The germline gives CDR1 ENHRY, CDR2 SYGVKD. The CDR3: CAISEGPGGIGEKLFF. The CDR3 DNA sequence: TGTGCCATCAGTGAAGGACCAGGGGGGATCGGCGAAAAACTGTTTTTT.

The rearrangement links TRBV15 to TRBJ2-7; the match to TRBD2 covers 9 bases. The CDR3 contains 16 residues. V lost 1 base, J lost 5 bases, and 9 bases stayed unmatched. Germline CDR1 is LNHNV and CDR2 is YYDKDF (reference sequence). CDR3 coding DNA: TGTGCCACCAGCAGAGGCAAGCGGGAGGCAACCCACGAGCAGTACTTC. It translates to CATSRGKREATHEQYF. Full variable domain (rest looked up from reference TRBV15 and TRBJ2-7): DAMVIQNPRYQVTQFGKPVTLSCSQTLNHNVMYWYQQKSSQAPKLLFHYYDKDFNNEADTPDNFQSRRPNTSFCFLDIRSPGLGDTAMYLCATSRGKREATHEQYFGPGTRLTVT.

The CDR3 loop reads CASSLAGQGITYEQYF. DNA of the CDR3: TGTGCCAGCAGCTTAGCCGGACAGGGAATCACCTACGAGCAGTACTTC. V and J are TRBV7-6 and TRBJ2-7; the match to TRBD1 covers 8 bases. J gave up 2 bases and V 0 bases, and 6 bases lay outside the gene matches. The CDR3 is 16 residues long. The germline V gene encodes CDR1 SGHVS and CDR2 FNYEAQ.

V gene TRBV30 combines with J gene TRBJ1-2; D possibly corresponds to TRBD1 (5 bases). Germline CDR1 reads GTSNPN; CDR2 reads SVGIG (reference sequence). The CDR3 sequence is 15 residues long. The V end lost 5 bases, the J end lost 0 bases, and 16 bases lay between the germline ends. The CDR3 spells CAWWGRPVANYGYTF. The CDR3 coding sequence is TGTGCCTGGTGGGGACGGCCCGTAGCTAACTATGGCTACACCTTC. The full variable domain, with the rest looked up from reference TRBV30 and TRBJ1-2, is SQTIHQWPATLVQPVGSPLSLECTVEGTSNPNLYWYRQAAGRGLQLLFYSVGIGQISSEVPQNLSASRPQDRQFILSSKKLLLSDSGFYLCAWWGRPVANYGYTFGSGTRLTVV.

The J gene is TRBJ1-1, the V gene TRBV19; D remains ambiguous. Germline V gene data show CDR1 as LNHDA and CDR2 as SQIVND (reference sequence). CDR3 length: 13 residues. V lost 7 bases, J lost 0 bases, and 9 bases lay in between. Here the CDR3 DNA reads TGTGCCAGTAACGGAGTTATGAACACTGAAGCTTTCTTT. Protein: CASNGVMNTEAFF.

The chain is built from TRBV7-2 and TRBJ1-6; the D gene is possibly TRBD1 (5 bases). Trimming took 0 bases from V and 8 from J, leaving 8 bases between them. Germline CDR1 is SGHTA and CDR2 is FQGNSA. The CDR3 runs to 14 residues. The CDR3 DNA reads as TGTGCCAGCAGCTTAGCAGGGGCTGATTCACCCCTCCACTTT. This encodes CASSLAGADSPLHF.

V gene TRBV6-5 combines with J gene TRBJ2-7; D is unresolved. In germline, CDR1 is MNHEY, CDR2 SVGAGI. Between the trimmed V and J ends, which lost 5 bases and 0 bases, there was a span of 11 bases. The CDR3 sequence is 14 residues long. CDR3 in amino acids: CASSHQVSSYEQYF. CDR3 bases: TGTGCCAGCAGTCACCAGGTTAGCTCCTACGAGCAGTACTTC.

The rearrangement uses TRBV30 and TRBJ2-7; D might be TRBD1 or TRBD2, each matching 6 bases. Germline V gene lookup returns CDR1 GTSNPN and CDR2 SVGIG (reference sequence). The CDR3 length is 15 residues. Trimming left V 3 bases short and J 1 base short, with 16 bases between. CDR3: CAWRGYGGASYEQYF. The DNA of the CDR3 is TGTGCCTGGAGGGGGTACGGGGGCGCATCCTACGAGCAGTACTTC. Full variable domain (rest looked up from reference TRBV30 and TRBJ2-7): SQTIHQWPATLVQPVGSPLSLECTVEGTSNPNLYWYRQAAGRGLQLLFYSVGIGQISSEVPQNLSASRPQDRQFILSSKKLLLSDSGFYLCAWRGYGGASYEQYFGPGTRLTVT.

V usage is TRBV11-2 and J usage is TRBJ2-3; 15 bases agree with TRBD2. This CDR3 has 18 amino acids. J lost 0 bases, V lost 5 bases, and 6 bases had no gene match. Germline V CDR1 and CDR2: SGHAT, FQNNGV. The CDR3 region is CASSPGTSGRSSTDTQYF. Written as DNA, the CDR3 is TGTGCCAGCAGCCCCGGGACTAGCGGGAGGTCTAGCACAGATACGCAGTATTTT.